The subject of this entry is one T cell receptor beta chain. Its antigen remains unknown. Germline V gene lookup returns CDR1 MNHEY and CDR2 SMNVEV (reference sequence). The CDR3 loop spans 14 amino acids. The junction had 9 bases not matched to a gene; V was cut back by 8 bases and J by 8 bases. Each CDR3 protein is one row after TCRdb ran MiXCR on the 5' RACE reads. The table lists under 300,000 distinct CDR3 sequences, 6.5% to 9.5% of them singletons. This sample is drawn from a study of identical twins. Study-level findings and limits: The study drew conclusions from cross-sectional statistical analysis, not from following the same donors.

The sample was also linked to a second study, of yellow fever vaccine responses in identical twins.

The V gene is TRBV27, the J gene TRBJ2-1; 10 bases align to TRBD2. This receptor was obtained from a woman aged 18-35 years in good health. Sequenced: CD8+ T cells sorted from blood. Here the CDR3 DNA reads TGTGCCAGCCTGAGCGGGAGGGCCGGGGATGAGCAGTTCTTC. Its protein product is CASLSGRAGDEQFF.